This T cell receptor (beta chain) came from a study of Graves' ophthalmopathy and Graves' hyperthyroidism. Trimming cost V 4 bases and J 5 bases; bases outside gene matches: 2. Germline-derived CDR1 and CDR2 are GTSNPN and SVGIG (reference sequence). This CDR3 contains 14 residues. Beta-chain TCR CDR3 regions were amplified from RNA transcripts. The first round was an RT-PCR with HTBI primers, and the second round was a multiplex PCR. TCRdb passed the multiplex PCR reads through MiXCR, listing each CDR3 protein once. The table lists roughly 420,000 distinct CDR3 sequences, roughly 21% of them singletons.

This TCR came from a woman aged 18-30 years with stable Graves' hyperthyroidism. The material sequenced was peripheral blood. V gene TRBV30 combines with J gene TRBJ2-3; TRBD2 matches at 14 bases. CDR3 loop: CAWTGLAGVDTQYF. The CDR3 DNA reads TGTGCCTGGACGGGACTAGCGGGAGTAGATACGCAGTATTTT.